A selection of T cell receptor beta chains follows, all from one sample in a study of blood T cell repertoires in COVID-19. This table comes from immunoSEQ multiplex PCR, and its TCRdb copy is limited to in-frame clones, with some not included. The sample includes a few hundred thousand clones, around 87% of them seen just once. Material for sequencing was peripheral blood. These receptors originate from a woman aged 25 to 39 who had recovered from COVID-19. Each CDR3 is given with its conserved first and last residue. Part of the rows lack a size; the others show once, few, many or a class for expanded clones.

v_gene	abundance	j_gene	CDR3aa
TRBV2	.	TRBJ2-7	CAIRESSYEQYF
TRBV6-5	.	TRBJ2-7	CASNRDGHEQYF
TRBV5-5	once	TRBJ2-7	CASEGQGDEQYF
TRBV11-2	few	TRBJ1-1	CASRKTGRAEAFF
TRBV15	.	TRBJ2-7	CATSNRGGKEQYF
TRBV3-1/TRBV3-2	.	TRBJ2-2	CASSSPEGATGELFF
TRBV21-1	.	TRBJ2-5	CASRQPHSAGPPWDQYF
TRBV25-1	.	TRBJ2-2	CASSERDRVNTGELFF
TRBV28	.	TRBJ1-2	CASKYSGTGLYGYTF
TRBV4-1	.	TRBJ1-1	CASSQGPNSNTEAFF
TRBV30	.	TRBJ1-1	CAWSGLEAFF
TRBV24-1	.	TRBJ2-5	CATSDWYPTRDSRQTQYF
TRBV6-1	once	TRBJ1-2	CASSEAVYGYTF
TRBV9	.	TRBJ2-3	CASSVAGGGQDTQYF
TRBV28	.	TRBJ1-1	CASTLGGGHEGTEAFF
TRBV10-3	.	TRBJ2-7	CAITSGTESYEQYF
TRBV10-2	few	TRBJ1-5	CASGTTEGQGNQPQHF
TRBV11-3	.	TRBJ1-5	CASSRTARINQPQHF
TRBV4-1	.	TRBJ2-7	CASSPVGGGYEQYF
TRBV11-2	.	TRBJ1-4	CASSLGRVGEKLFF
TRBV5-5	.	TRBJ1-3	CASSLSLSGVSGNTIYF
TRBV2	.	TRBJ2-7	CASSEVGDFIYEQYF
TRBV27	.	TRBJ2-7	CASKLSQGSYEQYF
TRBV7-2	.	TRBJ2-4	CASSPIAGGNIQYF
TRBV6-5	.	TRBJ1-1	CASRYPGPGAEAFF
TRBV5-8	.	TRBJ1-3	CASSLGSRRAGNTIYF
TRBV5-1	.	TRBJ1-6	CASSLAGDSPLHF
TRBV10-3	.	TRBJ2-7	CAISESREGLGEQYF
TRBV13	once	TRBJ2-7	CASSPRQGYHEQYF
TRBV5-8	.	TRBJ2-7	CASSRGQGRAYEQYF
TRBV7-9	.	TRBJ2-1	CASHGGRLAGAYNEQFF
TRBV2	few	TRBJ1-5	CASSDGQARGQPQHF
TRBV19	.	TRBJ2-7	CASTPRDSYEQYF
TRBV10-3	.	TRBJ2-7	CAIRNSTGNTEQYF
TRBV2	.	TRBJ2-7	CASSNERDSSSEQYF